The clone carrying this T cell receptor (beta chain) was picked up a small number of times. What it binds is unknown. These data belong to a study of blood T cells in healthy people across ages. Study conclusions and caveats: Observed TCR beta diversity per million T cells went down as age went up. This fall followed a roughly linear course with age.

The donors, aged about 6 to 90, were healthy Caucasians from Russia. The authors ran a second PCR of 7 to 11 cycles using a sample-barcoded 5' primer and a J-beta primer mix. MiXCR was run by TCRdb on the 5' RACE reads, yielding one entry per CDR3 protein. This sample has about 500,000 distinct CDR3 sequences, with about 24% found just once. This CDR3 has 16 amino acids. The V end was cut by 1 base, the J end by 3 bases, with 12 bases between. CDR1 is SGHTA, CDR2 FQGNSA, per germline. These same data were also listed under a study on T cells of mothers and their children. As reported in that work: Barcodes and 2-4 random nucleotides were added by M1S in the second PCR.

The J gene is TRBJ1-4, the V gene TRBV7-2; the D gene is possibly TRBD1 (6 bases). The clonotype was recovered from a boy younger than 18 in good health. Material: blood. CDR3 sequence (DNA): TGTGCCAGCAGCTTAGGATGGGGGGCGGCTAATGAAAAACTGTTTTTT. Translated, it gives CASSLGWGAANEKLFF.